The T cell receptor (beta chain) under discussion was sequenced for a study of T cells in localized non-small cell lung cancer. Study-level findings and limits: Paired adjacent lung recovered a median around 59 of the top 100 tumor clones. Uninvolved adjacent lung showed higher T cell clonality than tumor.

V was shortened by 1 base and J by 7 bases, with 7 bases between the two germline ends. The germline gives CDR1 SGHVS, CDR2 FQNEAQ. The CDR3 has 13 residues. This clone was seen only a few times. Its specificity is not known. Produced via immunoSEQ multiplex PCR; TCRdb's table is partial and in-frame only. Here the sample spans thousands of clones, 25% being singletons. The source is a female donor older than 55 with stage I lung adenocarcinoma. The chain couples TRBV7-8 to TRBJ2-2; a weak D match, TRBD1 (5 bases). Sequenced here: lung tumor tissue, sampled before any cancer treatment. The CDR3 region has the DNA TGTGCCAGCAGCTTAGGACAGAGCGGGGAGCTGTTTTTT. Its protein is CASSLGQSGELFF.